The next 9 T cell receptor beta chains were all read from a single sample in a study of T cell repertoires in cytomegalovirus infection. TCRdb re-analysed the reads in MiXCR, keeping a single row per CDR3 protein. The sample contains more than 400,000 distinct CDR3 sequences, 26% of which appear only once. Sequenced input: PBMCs. These receptors all come from a human donor in good health (CMV status not recorded). Some clones in this sample may be carry-over from other donors' samples.

The CDR3, as DNA: TGTGCCAGCAAGGGTGGAGGGACTAACTATGGCTACACCTTC. Translation gives CASKGGGTNYGYTF. The gene calls are TRBV28 and TRBJ1-2; no clear D. Germline V gene data show CDR1 as MDHEN and CDR2 as SYDVKM. The length of the CDR3 is 14 residues. Between the trimmed V and J ends, which lost 7 bases and 0 bases, there was a span of 12 bases.

The V and J genes are TRBV6-2 or TRBV6-3 and TRBJ2-3, with 7 bases identical to TRBD1. This CDR3 contains 15 residues. The V and J ends lost 6 bases and 4 bases, in that order; junction bases with no gene match: 10. Germline loops: CDR1 MNHEY, CDR2 SVGEGT. In DNA form, the CDR3 reads TGTGCCAGCAGCCCCCACAGGGGAGACTCAGATACGCAGTATTTT. Amino acid sequence: CASSPHRGDSDTQYF.

The V and J genes are TRBV7-8 and TRBJ2-5; 13 bases align to TRBD2. CDR1 is SGHVS and CDR2 is FQNEAQ in the germline V gene. The V gene end was trimmed by 3 bases and the J gene end by 5 bases; junction bases not matched to a gene: 12. The CDR3 consists of 18 residues. The CDR3 DNA reads as TGTGCCAGCAGCTTGGGAACTAGCGGGAGGGTATTGAGGGAGACCCAGTACTTC. Protein product: CASSLGTSGRVLRETQYF.

This sequence joins TRBV4-3 and TRBJ2-7; D possibly matches TRBD1 or TRBD2 (5 bases each). Trimming pared 3 bases from V and 3 bases from J, leaving 18 bases between. This CDR3 contains 16 residues. CDR1 LGHNA and CDR2 YSLEER come from the germline V gene. The CDR3 protein is CASSQEFDSGLYEQYF. The CDR3 region has the DNA TGCGCCAGCAGCCAGGAATTCGACAGCGGACTCTACGAGCAGTACTTC.

This chain connects TRBV2 to TRBJ1-5; D is uncertain. Trimming removed 7 bases from V and 2 bases from J, with 12 bases in between. There are 14 residues in the CDR3. Germline V gene data show CDR1 as SNHLY and CDR2 as FYNNEI. The CDR3 DNA reads as TGTGCCAGCACGACATACTCGGGCAATCAGCCCCAGCATTTT. Translation gives CASTTYSGNQPQHF.

This clonotype was recorded at least ten times. The chain recombines TRBV28 with TRBJ2-6; 9 nucleotides agree with TRBD1. The V gene end was trimmed by 6 bases and the J gene end by 0 bases; junction bases not matched to a gene: 0. Germline CDR1 MDHEN, CDR2 SYDVKM. The CDR3 sequence is 15 residues long. The CDR3 DNA is TGTGCCAGCAGGACAGGGGGCTCTGGGGCCAACGTCCTGACTTTC. Its protein is CASRTGGSGANVLTF.

This clonotype was counted at least ten times. The chain recombines TRBV7-2 with TRBJ2-1; 9 bases are shared with TRBD2. Germline CDR1 SGHTA, CDR2 FQGNSA. This CDR3 has 18 amino acids. The V and J ends lost 7 bases and 0 bases, in that order; junction bases with no gene match: 13. CDR3 DNA: TGTGCCAGCACCCCCCGAGGGAGCGGGGGGAGCTCCTACAATGAGCAGTTCTTC. Residues: CASTPRGSGGSSYNEQFF.

Worth noting for this clonotype: The junction differs from germline at one of its ends, possibly a read error. The chain is built from TRBV6-5 and TRBJ1-2; no definite D call. Germline CDR1 MNHEY, CDR2 SVGAGI. The CDR3 spans 16 residues. The CDR3 is CASSPWEMTMATPVFF. Here the CDR3 DNA reads TGTGCCAGCAGTCCCTGGGAGATGACTATGGCTACACCTGTTTTCTTC.

The rearrangement uses TRBV6-1 and TRBJ2-1; 10 bases align to TRBD2. The CDR3 consists of 17 residues. Losses at the gene ends were 6 bases for V and 0 bases for J; bases not matched to a gene: 8. Germline V CDR1 and CDR2: MNHNS, SASEGT. CDR3: CASRIGLAESSYNEQFF. The CDR3 DNA follows: TGTGCCAGCAGGATCGGACTAGCGGAGAGCTCCTACAATGAGCAGTTCTTC.